These 18 T cell receptor beta chains were all obtained from the same sample, sequenced in a study of T cells expressing NK-cell markers (dated by TCRdb to 2020 to 2021). Receptors were amplified or captured by 5' RACE. Sequencing was performed on an Illumina HiSeq 2000. The reads, reprocessed by TCRdb, yield one row per CDR3 protein sequence and no DNA. This sample's table lists around 260,000 distinct CDR3 sequences. The leading ten clones occupy 4% to 4.5% of the sample. The specimen was blood T cells: a sorted CD56 or NKG2C T cell subset, CD4+ or CD8+ T cells, or bulk PBMC T cells (not recorded which). These receptors originate from a woman aged 18-70 years in good health.

This rearrangement joins TRBV27 to TRBJ1-6. Germline loops: CDR1 MNHEY, CDR2 SMNVEV (reference sequence). The CDR3 spans 15 residues. CDR3 region: CASTWGGSNNSPLHF.

The V call is TRBV7-3, the J call TRBJ2-1; the TCRdb D gene call, TRBD2, has no DNA to confirm it. The length of the CDR3 is 12 residues. Per germline, CDR1 SGHTA and CDR2 FQGTGA. CDR3 loop: CASSSPGLKQFF. Full variable domain (rest looked up from reference TRBV7-3 and TRBJ2-1): GAGVSQTPSNKVTEKGKYVELRCDPISGHTALYWYRQSLGQGPEFLIYFQGTGAADDSGLPNDRFFAVRPEGSVSTLKIQRTERGDSAVYLCASSSPGLKQFFGPGTRLTVL.

The J gene is TRBJ2-1, the V gene TRBV12-3 or TRBV12-4. This CDR3 has 12 residues. The CDR3 loop is CASSPPVNEQFF.

The V gene is TRBV5-1, the J gene TRBJ1-2. The CDR3 is 12 amino acids. In germline, CDR1 is SGHRS, CDR2 YFSETQ. The CDR3 loop is CASSPRDSGYTF.

V usage is TRBV12-3 or TRBV12-4 and J usage is TRBJ2-1. The CDR3 extends over 11 amino acids. The CDR3 reads CASSGHNEQFF.

V is TRBV2 and J is TRBJ2-2; as DNA is missing, the TRBD1 call by TCRdb cannot be tested. The CDR3 loop spans 14 amino acids. The germline V gene encodes CDR1 SNHLY and CDR2 FYNNEI. The CDR3 protein is CASSATGKAGELFF.

The chain couples TRBV29-1 to TRBJ2-7; with no DNA, the TCRdb D assignment of TRBD2 cannot be verified. Germline V lookup: CDR1 SQVTM, CDR2 ANQGSEA. The CDR3 has 14 amino acids. CDR3 loop: CSVAAGLHSYEQYF.

The J gene is TRBJ2-5, the V gene TRBV6-4. The CDR3 extends over 13 amino acids. Germline CDR1 and CDR2: MRHNA and SNTAGT. CDR3 amino acids: CASSKAVGETQYF.

V is TRBV7-7 and J is TRBJ2-2. Germline V lookup: CDR1 SSHAT, CDR2 FNYEAQ (reference sequence). CDR3 length: 14 residues. The CDR3 sequence: CASSLTGVAGELFF.

This chain links TRBV7-8 with TRBJ1-1; without DNA, the TCRdb call of TRBD1 cannot be checked. The CDR3 extends over 13 amino acids. Per germline, CDR1 SGHVS and CDR2 FQNEAQ. CDR3 protein: CASSWDRGVEAFF.

V usage is TRBV29-1 and J usage is TRBJ1-4; the D gene TCRdb calls, TRBD1, cannot be checked with no DNA. CDR1 and CDR2 (germline): SQVTM, ANQGSEA. The CDR3 contains 14 residues. CDR3 loop: CSGEPRDKNEKLFF.

The chain has TRBV29-1 and TRBJ2-3. The germline CDR1 and CDR2 sequences are SQVTM and ANQGSEA. This CDR3 is 11 amino acids long. The chain's CDR3 is CSVSMADTQYF.

The chain combines TRBV10-3 with TRBJ2-1; TCRdb calls TRBD2, which cannot be checked without DNA. The germline CDR1 and CDR2 sequences are ENHRY and SYGVKD. CDR3 length: 16 amino acids. The CDR3 loop reads CAISESSLAGGNEQFF.

The chain uses TRBV10-2 and TRBJ2-4. Per the germline V gene, CDR1 is WSHSY and CDR2 is SAAADI. The CDR3 extends over 13 amino acids. CDR3: CASSELTKNIQYF.

The chain links TRBV12-3 or TRBV12-4 to TRBJ2-5. This CDR3 has 12 amino acids. CDR3 region: CASSFIIETQYF.

The rearrangement links TRBV29-1 to TRBJ2-3; TCRdb returns TRBD1, unconfirmable since there is no DNA. Germline CDR1 reads SQVTM; CDR2 reads ANQGSEA. The CDR3 is made up of 12 amino acids. CDR3 amino acids: CSAGDGTDTQYF.

The rearrangement joins TRBV12-3 or TRBV12-4 to TRBJ2-2; TCRdb's assignment of TRBD2 cannot be checked, as there is no DNA. This CDR3 contains 14 residues. The CDR3 sequence: CASSFVAGTGELFF.

The gene calls are TRBV18 and TRBJ2-5; TCRdb proposes TRBD2, but this gene call is untestable without DNA. The CDR3 runs to 14 residues. Germline V gene data show CDR1 as KGHSH and CDR2 as LQKENI. The CDR3 here is CASSPPGGGETQYF.